These 29 T cell receptor beta chains were all obtained from the same sample, sequenced in a study of blood T cells in healthy people across ages. A sample-barcoded 5' primer and a J-beta primer mix were used in a second PCR of roughly 6 to 11 cycles. TCRdb re-analysed the 5' RACE reads in MiXCR, keeping a single row per CDR3 protein. The sample lists about 570,000 distinct CDR3 sequences, 25% to 30% occurring once. The sequenced material came from blood. The receptors were sampled from a woman in her seventies in good health.

This clonotype showed up just a few times. V usage is TRBV9 and J usage is TRBJ2-7; 7 nucleotides match TRBD1. The tail of the sequence fits TRBJ2-5 better, so the J call may be wrong. The CDR3 runs 17 residues. Germline loops: CDR1 SGDLS, CDR2 YYNGEE. The CDR3 DNA follows: TGTGCCAGCAGCTCTCGAGGGGGCCTTTCCGGCCAAGAGACCCAGTACTTC. As protein: CASSSRGGLSGQETQYF.

This clonotype occurred a few times. The chain has TRBV7-9 and TRBJ2-4; D is uncertain. Germline V lookup: CDR1 SEHNR, CDR2 FQNEAQ (reference sequence). The V gene lost 8 bases and the J gene lost 0 bases, with 11 bases spanning the gap. The CDR3 contains 14 residues. CDR3 DNA: TGTGCCAGCCAAAAGGCAGGAGCCAAAAACATTCAGTACTTC. Protein: CASQKAGAKNIQYF.

The chain employs TRBV29-1 and TRBJ2-5, with 9 positions matching TRBD1. The J call is uncertain, as TRBJ2-7 better fits the DNA end. The CDR3 has 13 residues. Germline CDR1 is SQVTM and CDR2 is ANQGSEA. The CDR3 DNA follows: TGCAGCGTCCGGGACAGGGCCTTTTACGAGCAGTACTTC. Translated: CSVRDRAFYEQYF.

This CDR3 is CSAPTGASGANEQFF. The CDR3 DNA sequence: TGCAGTGCTCCGACGGGCGCTAGCGGGGCCAATGAGCAGTTCTTC. V usage is TRBV20-1 and J usage is TRBJ2-1, with 9 nucleotides matching TRBD2. Losses at the gene ends were 5 bases for V and 6 bases for J; bases not matched to a gene: 11. CDR3 length: 15 residues. Germline V CDR1 and CDR2: DFQATT, SNEGSKA (reference sequence).

The chain couples TRBV4-1 to TRBJ1-4; 7 bases are shared with TRBD1. Unmatched junction bases numbered 9, after V lost 4 bases and J lost 7 bases. This CDR3 has 15 residues. Germline CDR1 is MGHRA and CDR2 is YSYEKL. The CDR3 sequence: CASSLGGSGGEKLFF. The CDR3 bases are TGCGCCAGCAGCCTCGGAGGGTCAGGGGGTGAAAAACTGTTTTTT.

This clonotype was seen more than once but under ten times. V is TRBV6-2 or TRBV6-3 and J is TRBJ2-1; 8 bases line up with TRBD1. The junction had 10 bases not matched to a gene; V was cut back by 4 bases and J by 11 bases. Per the germline V gene, CDR1 is MNHEY and CDR2 is SVGEGT. The CDR3 is 14 amino acids. CDR3 in DNA: TGTGCCAGCAGTTCCCCGGGACAGGTCTACCAGCAGTTCTTC. The encoded protein is CASSSPGQVYQQFF.

This clonotype showed up just a few times. This chain connects TRBV7-2 to TRBJ1-1; 10 positions agree with TRBD1. Germline CDR1 is SGHTA and CDR2 is FQGNSA. Losses at the gene ends were 1 base for V and 9 bases for J; bases not matched to a gene: 2. This CDR3 has 13 amino acids. The CDR3 protein is CASSLVTGGKAFF. The DNA of the CDR3 is TGTGCCAGCAGCTTAGTGACAGGGGGCAAAGCTTTCTTT.

This clonotype was seen only a few times. V is TRBV20-1 and J is TRBJ1-6; tentative D call: TRBD1 (6 bases). The germline V and J ends were trimmed by 1 base and 6 bases, with 7 bases remaining between them. Germline assignment: CDR1 DFQATT and CDR2 SNEGSKA (reference sequence). CDR3 size: 13 residues. The CDR3 here is CSARGGANSPLHF. CDR3 sequence (DNA): TGCAGTGCTAGAGGGGGGGCTAATTCACCCCTCCACTTT.

The J gene is TRBJ2-2, the V gene TRBV6-2 or TRBV6-3; 7 bases match TRBD2. CDR3 size: 15 residues. Germline V lookup: CDR1 MNHEY, CDR2 SVGEGT. Losses at the gene ends were 5 bases for V and 3 bases for J; bases not matched to a gene: 6. In DNA, the CDR3 is TGTGCCAGCAGTCGTCAGCGGGGCGACACCGGGGAGCTGTTTTTT. Translation gives CASSRQRGDTGELFF.

The rearrangement joins TRBV6-6 to TRBJ2-1; D not certain. The last part of the DNA fits TRBJ2-5 better; the J call may be wrong. The CDR3 spans 15 residues. Per germline, CDR1 MNHNY and CDR2 SVGAGI (reference sequence). This chain's CDR3 is CASSYSTGTQETQYF. In DNA, the CDR3 is TGTGCCAGCAGTTACTCGACTGGAACACAAGAGACCCAGTACTTC.

This clonotype has just a few counts. The chain has TRBV20-1 and TRBJ1-1, with D hard to call. This CDR3 spans 15 amino acids. CDR1 DFQATT and CDR2 SNEGSKA come from the germline V gene (reference sequence). V was trimmed by 2 bases and J by 6 bases, leaving 19 bases between them. CDR3 sequence reads: CSARRLGWGDPEAFF. CDR3 sequence (DNA): TGCAGTGCTAGAAGGCTTGGGTGGGGAGACCCTGAAGCTTTCTTT.

This chain links TRBV6-1 with TRBJ2-1; no clear D. The assigned J gene may be wrong: the sequence end matches TRBJ2-7 better. The V gene's germline CDR1 is MNHNS and CDR2 SASEGT. The CDR3 is 16 residues long. CDR3 bases: TGTGCCAGCAGGACCTTCGTAGGCGTTCGCTCCTACGAGCAGTACTTC. This translates into CASRTFVGVRSYEQYF.

The table lists this clonotype with a few counts. CDR3 DNA: TGTGCCAGCAGTTGGGACAGGAACATTCAGTACTTC. Its translation is CASSWDRNIQYF. The rearrangement links TRBV6-1 to TRBJ2-4, with 8 bases lining up with TRBD1. V lost 5 bases and J lost 7; bases outside the gene matches: 1. Germline V gene sequence: CDR1 MNHNS, CDR2 SASEGT. The CDR3 has 12 amino acids.

V and J are TRBV4-3 and TRBJ1-2, with D hard to call. Germline CDR1 LGHNA, CDR2 YSLEER. CDR3 length equals 18 residues. V lost 3 bases to trimming and J lost 1 base, with 21 bases between them. CDR3 sequence: CASSQGSGRKAHNYGYTF. The CDR3 nucleotides read TGCGCCAGCAGCCAGGGGTCCGGGAGAAAAGCCCATAACTATGGCTACACCTTC.

The V gene is TRBV20-1, the J gene TRBJ2-5; 10 positions agree with TRBD1. The V gene end was trimmed by 1 base and the J gene end by 7 bases; junction bases not matched to a gene: 15. Per germline, CDR1 DFQATT and CDR2 SNEGSKA (reference sequence). CDR3 length: 17 residues. The CDR3 is CSARGGWVGQGVWTQYF. For the CDR3, the DNA is TGCAGTGCTAGAGGCGGGTGGGTAGGACAGGGGGTTTGGACCCAGTACTTC.

This clonotype was counted only a few times. The chain combines TRBV6-2 or TRBV6-3 with TRBJ2-5, with D possibly matching TRBD1 (6 bases). The tail of the sequence fits TRBJ2-1 better, so the J call may be wrong. The CDR3 runs 16 residues. Per the germline V gene, CDR1 is MNHEY and CDR2 is SVGEGT. The CDR3 region is CASSYRVLPRGNEQFF. DNA for the CDR3: TGTGCCAGCAGTTACCGAGTCTTACCCAGGGGCAATGAGCAGTTCTTC.

The chain uses TRBV14 and TRBJ2-1; a possible D gene is TRBD2 (6 bases). The CDR3 consists of 15 residues. Between the trimmed V and J ends, which lost 5 bases and 4 bases, there was a span of 15 bases. Germline V gives CDR1 SGHDN, CDR2 FVKESK. The CDR3, as DNA: TGTGCCAGCAGCTTCCTGGGCGGGGATTACAATGAGCAGTTCTTC. This encodes CASSFLGGDYNEQFF.

The chain carries TRBV10-3 and TRBJ2-5; D gene uncertain. V shed 0 bases and J shed 2 bases, with 7 bases lying between them. This CDR3 comprises 14 residues. CDR1 and CDR2 (germline): ENHRY, SYGVKD. CDR3 residues: CAISESGQQETQYF. The CDR3 DNA is TGTGCCATCAGTGAGTCTGGTCAACAAGAGACCCAGTACTTC.

The chain couples TRBV28 to TRBJ1-1; weak D call: TRBD1 (6 bases). Germline CDR1 MDHEN, CDR2 SYDVKM. This CDR3 is built from 19 residues. Trimming cost V 4 bases and J 4 bases, with 28 bases left between them. CDR3 sequence reads: CASSSPAGGPLLRATEAFF. The CDR3 DNA reads as TGTGCCAGCAGTTCTCCCGCGGGGGGGCCCCTGCTTCGGGCCACTGAAGCTTTCTTT.

This clonotype was observed a few times. V gene TRBV29-1 combines with J gene TRBJ1-6; D remains ambiguous. Germline V lookup: CDR1 SQVTM, CDR2 ANQGSEA. V lost 6 bases and J lost 7, with 10 bases in between. The CDR3 spans 12 residues. CDR3 DNA: TGCAGCGTAGTGGTCGGGAATTCACCCCTCCACTTT. Translated, it gives CSVVVGNSPLHF.

This clonotype appeared a few times. This chain joins TRBV7-2 and TRBJ2-5; 8 bases map to TRBD1. Germline V gives CDR1 SGHTA, CDR2 FQGNSA. Trimming at V came to 5 bases and at J to 7 bases, leaving 3 bases not matched to a gene. The CDR3 runs to 12 residues. The CDR3 DNA reads TGTGCCAGCAGCCAGGGGGCGAGGACCCAGTACTTC. Amino acid sequence: CASSQGARTQYF.

Only a few counts were recorded for this clonotype. The rearrangement links TRBV29-1 to TRBJ1-6, with D hard to call. With 0 bases removed from V and 7 bases from J, the gap between germline ends came to 16 bases. The CDR3 sequence is 16 residues long. Germline CDR1 and CDR2: SQVTM and ANQGSEA. CDR3 nucleotide sequence: TGCAGCGTTGAAGATAAAACGTGGACGGGGAATTCACCCCTCCACTTT. Translated, it gives CSVEDKTWTGNSPLHF.

This clonotype appeared once. One end of the junction does not line up with germline, which may come from a read error. The J gene is TRBJ1-3, the V gene TRBV6-1, with D possibly matching TRBD1 (5 bases). Germline-derived CDR1 and CDR2 are MNHNS and SASEGT. The CDR3 covers 15 residues. CDR3 protein: CASSEPIVGDGVVDF. The DNA of the CDR3 is TGTGCCAGCAGTGAACCGATCGTAGGGGACGGGGTAGTGGATTTT.

This clonotype was counted a few times. A read error may produce the germline difference seen at one junction end. This sequence joins TRBV7-2 and TRBJ1-2; D perhaps matches TRBD1 (6 bases). CDR3 size: 14 residues. Germline V gene data show CDR1 as SGHTA and CDR2 as FQGNSA. The CDR3, as DNA: TGTGTCAGCAGCCCGACAGGTGGCGACTATGGCTACACCTTC. Amino acids: CVSSPTGGDYGYTF. The full variable domain, with the rest looked up from reference TRBV7-2 and TRBJ1-2, is GAGVSQSPSNKVTEKGKDVELRCDPISGHTALYWYRQSLGQGLEFLIYFQGNSAPDKSGLPSDRFSAERTGGSVSTLTIQRTQQEDSAVYLCVSSPTGGDYGYTFGSGTRLTVV.

This clonotype was seen repeatedly, ten times or more. The chain combines TRBV12-3 or TRBV12-4 with TRBJ1-2; D unclear. V lost 1 base and J 0 bases, leaving 3 bases between the germline ends. This CDR3 has 13 amino acids. In DNA, the CDR3 is TGTGCCAGCAGTTTAGGGGCTAACTATGGCTACACCTTC. Protein product: CASSLGANYGYTF.

The genes are TRBV6-6 and TRBJ1-6; a possible D gene is TRBD1 (5 bases). V was shortened by 5 bases and J by 3 bases, with 14 bases between the two germline ends. This CDR3 has 16 amino acids. Per the germline V gene, CDR1 is MNHNY and CDR2 is SVGAGI (reference sequence). The CDR3 region is CASSRAGTYYNSPLHF. The CDR3 region has the DNA TGTGCCAGCAGTAGGGCCGGGACCTACTATAATTCACCCCTCCACTTT.

The chain employs TRBV7-2 and TRBJ2-5; TRBD2 agrees at 12 bases. TRBJ2-7 explains the end of the DNA better; the J call may be wrong. Germline CDR1 SGHTA, CDR2 FQGNSA. This CDR3 comprises 15 residues. This CDR3 is CASSLPTSGGHEQYF. In DNA, the CDR3 is TGTGCCAGCAGCTTGCCGACTAGCGGGGGCCACGAGCAGTACTTC.

This clonotype was seen more than once but under ten times. The chain employs TRBV5-1 and TRBJ1-1; D is unresolved. Germline V CDR1 and CDR2: SGHRS, YFSETQ. Trimming took 4 bases from V and 1 from J, leaving 14 bases between them. There are 15 residues in the CDR3. The CDR3 nucleotides read TGCGCCAGCAGCACGGGTTATCCGGGGAACACTGAAGCTTTCTTT. Its translation is CASSTGYPGNTEAFF.

The rearrangement joins TRBV2 to TRBJ1-2, with D maybe TRBD1 (6 bases). V lost 9 bases, J lost 7 bases, and 21 bases lay in between. The germline V gene has CDR1 SNHLY and CDR2 FYNNEI. The CDR3 totals 14 residues. Here the CDR3 DNA reads TGTGCCAGGAGTCCAACCGGGACATTCTCTGGCTACACCTTC. This encodes CARSPTGTFSGYTF.